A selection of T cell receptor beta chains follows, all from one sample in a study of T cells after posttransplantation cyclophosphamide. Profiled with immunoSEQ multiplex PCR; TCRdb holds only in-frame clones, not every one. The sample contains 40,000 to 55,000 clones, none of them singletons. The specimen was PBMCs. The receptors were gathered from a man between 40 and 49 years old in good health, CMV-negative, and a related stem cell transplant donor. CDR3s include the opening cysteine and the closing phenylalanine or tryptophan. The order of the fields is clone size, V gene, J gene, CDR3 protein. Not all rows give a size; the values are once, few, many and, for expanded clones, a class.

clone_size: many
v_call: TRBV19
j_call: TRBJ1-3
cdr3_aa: CASSLGDSRPEPSGNTIYF

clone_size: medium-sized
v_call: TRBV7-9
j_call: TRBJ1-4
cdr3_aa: CASSLTGGAGKLFF

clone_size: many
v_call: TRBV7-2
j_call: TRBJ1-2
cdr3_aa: CASSLNWVEGYTF

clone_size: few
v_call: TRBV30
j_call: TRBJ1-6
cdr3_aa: CAWSVGEINSPLHF

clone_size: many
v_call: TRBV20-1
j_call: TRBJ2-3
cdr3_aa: CSAEIADTQYF

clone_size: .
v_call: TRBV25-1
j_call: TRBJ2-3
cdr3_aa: CASSDRDTYTDTQYF

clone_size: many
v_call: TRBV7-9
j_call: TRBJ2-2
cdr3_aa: CASSPQSDRNTGELFF

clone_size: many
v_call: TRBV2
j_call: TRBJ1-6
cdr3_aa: CASRKGTGNSPLHF

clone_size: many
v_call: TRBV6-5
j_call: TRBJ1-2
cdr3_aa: CASSYRDRGHGYTF

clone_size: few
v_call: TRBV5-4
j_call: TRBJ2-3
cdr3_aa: CASSGSGTTTDTQYF

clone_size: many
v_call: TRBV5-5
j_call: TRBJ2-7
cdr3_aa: CASSRRQEIIYEQYF

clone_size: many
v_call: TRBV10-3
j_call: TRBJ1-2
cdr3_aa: CAISPQGYGYTF

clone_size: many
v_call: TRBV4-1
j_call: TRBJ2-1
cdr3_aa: CASSQDGQVINNEQFF

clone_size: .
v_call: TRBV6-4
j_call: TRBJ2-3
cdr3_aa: CASSSDRTGTQYF

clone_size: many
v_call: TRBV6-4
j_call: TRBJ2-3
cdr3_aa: CASSDSGGGTDTQYF

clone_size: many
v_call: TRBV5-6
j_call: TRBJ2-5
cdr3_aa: CASSLQETQYF

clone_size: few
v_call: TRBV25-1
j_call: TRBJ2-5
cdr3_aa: CASSEFGSGRANQETQYF

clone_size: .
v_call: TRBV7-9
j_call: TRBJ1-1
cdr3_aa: CASSLLGAPRHGSTEAFF

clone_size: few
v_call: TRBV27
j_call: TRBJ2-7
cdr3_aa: CASSRGVEQYF

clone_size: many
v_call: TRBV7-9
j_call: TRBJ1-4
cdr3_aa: CASSFIEGESGEKLFF

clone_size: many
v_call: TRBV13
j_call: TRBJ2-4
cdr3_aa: CASSRTLGGTKNIQYF

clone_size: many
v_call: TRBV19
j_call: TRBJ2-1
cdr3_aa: CASSILANEQFF

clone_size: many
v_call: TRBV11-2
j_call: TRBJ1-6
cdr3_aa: CASSSPTEKNSPLHF

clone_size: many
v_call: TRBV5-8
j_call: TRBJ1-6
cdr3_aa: CASSFTGSYNSPLHF

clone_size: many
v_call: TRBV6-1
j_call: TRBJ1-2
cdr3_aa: CASRRGGDYGGYTF

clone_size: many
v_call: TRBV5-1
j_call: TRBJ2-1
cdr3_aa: CASSLDGLALSSYNEQFF

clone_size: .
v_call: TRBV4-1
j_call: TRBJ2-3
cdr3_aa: CASSPIVATDTQYF

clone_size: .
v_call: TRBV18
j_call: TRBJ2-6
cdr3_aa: CASSPRGGSGANVLTF

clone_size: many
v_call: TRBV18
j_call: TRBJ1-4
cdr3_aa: CASSPSQGANEKLFF

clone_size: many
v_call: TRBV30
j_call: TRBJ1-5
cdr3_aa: CAWRSGGSNQPQHF

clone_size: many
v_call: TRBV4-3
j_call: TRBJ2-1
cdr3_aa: CASSQEGAGAANEQFF

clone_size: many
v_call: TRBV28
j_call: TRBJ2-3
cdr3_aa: CASSLDITDTQYF

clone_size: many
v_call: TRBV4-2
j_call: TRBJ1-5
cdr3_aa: CASSQDTRSSSNQPQHF

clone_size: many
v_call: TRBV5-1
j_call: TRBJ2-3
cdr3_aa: CASSLGTSGGRRATDTQYF

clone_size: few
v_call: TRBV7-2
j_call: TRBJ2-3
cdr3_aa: CASSLPTSGSTDTQYF

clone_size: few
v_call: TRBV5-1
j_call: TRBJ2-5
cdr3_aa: CASSFEGAEETQYF

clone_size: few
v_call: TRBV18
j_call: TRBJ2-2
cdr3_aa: CASSPTRALAGPPAGELFF

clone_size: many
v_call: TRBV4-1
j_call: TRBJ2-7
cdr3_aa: CASSQDIPYEQYF

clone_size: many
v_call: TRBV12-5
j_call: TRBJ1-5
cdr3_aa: CASGRGTGRDQPQHF

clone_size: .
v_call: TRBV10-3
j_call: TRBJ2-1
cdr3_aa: CASRAHGGDNEQFF

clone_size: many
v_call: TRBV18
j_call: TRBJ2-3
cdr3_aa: CASSLARGGKYTDTQYF

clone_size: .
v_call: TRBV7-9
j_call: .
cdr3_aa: CASSLSGDYEQYF

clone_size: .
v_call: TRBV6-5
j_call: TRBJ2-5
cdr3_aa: CASSYGDLFETQYF

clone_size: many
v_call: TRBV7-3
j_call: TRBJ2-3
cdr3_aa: CASSPTSGFGTQYF

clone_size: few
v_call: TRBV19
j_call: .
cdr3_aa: CASSSKDRRAPPLAYEQYF

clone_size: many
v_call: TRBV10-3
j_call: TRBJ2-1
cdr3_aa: CTISGQESYNEQFF

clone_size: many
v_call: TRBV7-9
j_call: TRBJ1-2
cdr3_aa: CASSPDGAYGYTF

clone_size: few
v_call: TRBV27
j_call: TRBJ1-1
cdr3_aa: CASSRVVPDRGVTEAFF

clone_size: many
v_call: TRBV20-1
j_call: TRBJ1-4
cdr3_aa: CSAGGNEKLFF

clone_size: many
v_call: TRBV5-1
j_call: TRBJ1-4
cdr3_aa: CASSPGGGTLEKLFF

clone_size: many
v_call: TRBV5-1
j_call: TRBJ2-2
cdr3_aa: CASSTGQPKEGELFF

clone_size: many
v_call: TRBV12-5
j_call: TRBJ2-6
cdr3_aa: CASGAGTGIPGANVLTF

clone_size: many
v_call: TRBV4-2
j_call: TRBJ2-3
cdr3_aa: CASSQVTGTSGRRDTQYF

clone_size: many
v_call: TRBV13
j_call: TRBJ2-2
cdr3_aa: CASSFSTNTGELFF